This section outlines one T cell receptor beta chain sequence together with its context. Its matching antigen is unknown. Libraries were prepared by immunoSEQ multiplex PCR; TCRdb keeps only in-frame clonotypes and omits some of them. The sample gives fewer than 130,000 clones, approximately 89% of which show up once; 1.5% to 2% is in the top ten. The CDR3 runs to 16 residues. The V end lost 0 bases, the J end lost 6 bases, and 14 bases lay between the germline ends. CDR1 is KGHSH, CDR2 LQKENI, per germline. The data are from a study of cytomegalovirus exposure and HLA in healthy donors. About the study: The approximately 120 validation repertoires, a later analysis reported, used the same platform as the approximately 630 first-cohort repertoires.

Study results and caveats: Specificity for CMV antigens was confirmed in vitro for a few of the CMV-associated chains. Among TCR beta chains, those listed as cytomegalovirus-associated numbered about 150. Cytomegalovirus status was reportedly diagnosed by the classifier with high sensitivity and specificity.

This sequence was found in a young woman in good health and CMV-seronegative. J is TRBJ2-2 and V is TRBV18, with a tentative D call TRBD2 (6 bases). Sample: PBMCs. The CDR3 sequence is CASSPPEGREPGELFF. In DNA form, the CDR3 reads TGTGCCAGCTCACCACCGGAGGGAAGGGAGCCCGGGGAGCTGTTTTTT.